What follows are 28 T cell receptor beta chains derived from one specimen sequenced in a study of beta chain features in type 1 diabetes. Study-wide results and caveats: The study found moderately but significantly shorter TCRB CDR3s in all four CD4+ subsets of Type 1 diabetes patients.

Expressed TCRB transcripts were sequenced after all isolated RNA was converted to cDNA. The data were produced by immunoSEQ multiplex PCR, yet TCRdb's version contains in-frame clones alone and is incomplete. The sample shows around 180,000 clones, 7.8% of them seen only once. The antigens these receptors bind are not known. Sequences were obtained from central memory CD4+ T cells from blood. These TCRs come from a woman between 40 and 50 years old with type 1 diabetes.

Only a few counts were recorded for this clone. The V and J genes are TRBV28 and TRBJ2-7; TRBD2 agrees at 8 bases. Germline trimming cut 6 bases from V and 4 bases from J; bases unmatched to any gene: 11. This CDR3 region has 15 residues. Germline V gene lookup returns CDR1 MDHEN and CDR2 SYDVKM. The CDR3 DNA reads TGTGCCAGCAGCATCACGGGCGGGAGGTCGTACGAGCAGTACTTC. This codes for CASSITGGRSYEQYF.

Regarding this clone: At one end the junction does not follow the germline gene, possibly because of a read error. V and J are TRBV29-1 and TRBJ1-2, with a possible D match to TRBD1 (6 bases). The CDR3 is 13 residues long. Germline V gene lookup returns CDR1 SQVTM and CDR2 ANQGSEA. Here the CDR3 DNA reads TGCAGCGTGGAAGGGGGAGCTAACTATGGCTACACCTTC. Protein product: CSVEGGANYGYTF.

The chain employs TRBV29-1 and TRBJ1-1, with D tentatively TRBD1 (6 bases). The CDR3 totals 18 residues. Trimming removed 4 bases from V and 3 bases from J, with 27 bases in between. Germline lookup yields CDR1 SQVTM and CDR2 ANQGSEA. The CDR3 here is CSVVPRGQRLKGDTEAFF. The CDR3 coding sequence is TGCAGCGTTGTCCCGAGGGGACAAAGGCTTAAAGGGGACACTGAAGCTTTCTTT.

This clone was detected a few times. The chain recombines TRBV18 with TRBJ2-7; 12 bases line up with TRBD2. Germline V lookup: CDR1 KGHSH, CDR2 LQKENI. Trimming at V came to 3 bases and at J to 3 bases, leaving 0 bases not matched to a gene. The CDR3 loop spans 14 amino acids. CDR3 DNA sequence: TGTGCCAGCTCACCGGGACTAGCGGGCTACGAGCAGTACTTC. Its translation: CASSPGLAGYEQYF.

V gene TRBV4-2 combines with J gene TRBJ2-3, with TRBD1 as a possible D gene (5 bases). Trimming took off 7 bases at V and 4 bases at J, with 15 bases between the two ends. The germline V gene encodes CDR1 LGHNA and CDR2 YNFKEQ. This CDR3 contains 14 residues. The DNA for the CDR3 is TGTGCCAGCAAGAATTTGGGGCCCGCAGATACGCAGTATTTT. It codes for CASKNLGPADTQYF.

The J gene is TRBJ1-1, the V gene TRBV7-9; D not resolved. The CDR3 runs 13 residues. V was shortened by 1 base and J by 5 bases, with 8 bases between the two germline ends. From germline, CDR1 is SEHNR and CDR2 FQNEAQ (reference sequence). The CDR3 DNA is TGTGCCAGCAGCTTAGGTGATCGGACTGAAGCTTTCTTT. Translating it yields CASSLGDRTEAFF.

The chain is built from TRBV29-1 and TRBJ2-6; no reliable D call. Per germline, CDR1 SQVTM and CDR2 ANQGSEA. The V and J ends lost 6 bases and 4 bases respectively, with 10 bases between them. This CDR3 contains 13 residues. CDR3 DNA sequence: TGCAGCGTCTCCTTATCCGGGGCCAACGTCCTGACTTTC. As protein: CSVSLSGANVLTF.

This clone was recorded a few times. V is TRBV7-8 and J is TRBJ2-2; unclear D gene. Looked up from germline, CDR1 is SGHVS and CDR2 is FQNEAQ. The V end was cut by 5 bases, the J end by 4 bases, with 8 bases between. The CDR3 spans 13 residues. The CDR3 region is CASSMILTGELFF. As DNA, the CDR3 is TGTGCCAGCAGCATGATACTCACCGGGGAGCTGTTTTTT.

This clone has more than one count but fewer than ten. The chain recombines TRBV5-4 with TRBJ2-7; D is ambiguous. Germline lookup yields CDR1 SGHNT and CDR2 YYREEE (reference sequence). V was trimmed by 4 bases and J by 0 bases, leaving 8 bases between them. This CDR3 has 13 amino acids. For the CDR3, the DNA is TGTGCCAGCAGCCCCAGGAACTCCTACGAGCAGTACTTC. This gives the protein CASSPRNSYEQYF.

This clone was seen more than once but under ten times. The rearrangement links TRBV28 to TRBJ2-7; 7 bases are shared with TRBD2. Trimming removed 2 bases from V and 6 bases from J; junction bases left unmatched: 1. The CDR3 is made up of 12 amino acids. The germline gives CDR1 MDHEN, CDR2 SYDVKM. CDR3: CASSLGEGEQYF. The CDR3 region has the DNA TGTGCCAGCAGTTTAGGGGAGGGCGAGCAGTACTTC. Full variable domain (missing parts from reference TRBV28 and TRBJ2-7): DVKVTQSSRYLVKRTGEKVFLECVQDMDHENMFWYRQDPGLGLRLIYFSYDVKMKEKGDIPEGYSVSREKKERFSLILESASTNQTSMYLCASSLGEGEQYFGPGTRLTVT.

The rearrangement links TRBV27 to TRBJ1-5, with 8 nucleotides matching TRBD1. V was pared by 2 bases and J by 5 bases, with 5 bases of the junction left unmatched. CDR1 and CDR2 from the germline V gene are MNHEY and SMNVEV (reference sequence). There are 15 residues in the CDR3. This CDR3 reads CASSLVRDRYQPQHF. CDR3 coding DNA: TGTGCCAGCAGTTTAGTGAGGGACAGGTATCAGCCCCAGCATTTT.

In this sample, this clone turned up many times. The chain links TRBV29-1 to TRBJ2-1, with TRBD2 matching over 7 bases. The CDR3 totals 15 residues. The J segment lost 2 bases and the V segment lost 6 bases, leaving 10 bases of the junction unmatched. The germline V gene has CDR1 SQVTM and CDR2 ANQGSEA. As DNA, the CDR3 is TGCAGCGTCGCGATGTCTAGCGGCGCCTACAATGAGCAGTTCTTC. Translated, it gives CSVAMSSGAYNEQFF.

The sample holds a few counts of this clone. The rearrangement links TRBV6-5 to TRBJ1-1; D uncertain. CDR1 is MNHEY and CDR2 is SVGAGI in the germline V gene. The CDR3 is made up of 13 amino acids. V dropped 3 bases and J dropped 4 bases, with 9 bases sitting between them. CDR3 sequence (DNA): TGTGCCAGCAGTTATTTTTCGGGCACTGAAGCTTTCTTT. Translated, it gives CASSYFSGTEAFF.

This clone was seen more than once but under ten times. The chain joins TRBV29-1 to TRBJ2-3; unclear D gene. Trimming stripped 1 base from V and 2 bases from J, with 10 bases between. Germline V CDR1 and CDR2: SQVTM, ANQGSEA. This CDR3 has 14 residues. The CDR3 spells CSVEGSEHTDTQYF. The CDR3, as DNA: TGCAGCGTTGAAGGAAGCGAGCACACAGATACGCAGTATTTT.

V usage is TRBV28 and J usage is TRBJ1-6, with D possibly matching TRBD1 (5 bases). Germline assignment: CDR1 MDHEN and CDR2 SYDVKM. There are 14 residues in the CDR3. Trimming left V 10 bases short and J 7 bases short, with 17 bases between. CDR3 bases: TGTGCCATCATAGGGGCGACGGAAAATTCACCCCTCCACTTT. Encoded protein: CAIIGATENSPLHF.

The V call is TRBV5-4, the J call TRBJ2-1; D unresolved. The germline V and J ends were trimmed by 4 bases and 6 bases, with 14 bases remaining between them. From germline, CDR1 is SGHNT and CDR2 YYREEE (reference sequence). The length of the CDR3 is 14 residues. The CDR3 reads CASSEERSGNEQFF. The CDR3, as DNA: TGTGCCAGCAGCGAAGAGCGATCGGGCAATGAGCAGTTCTTC.

This clone was picked up a small number of times. This sequence joins TRBV18 and TRBJ1-5; D might be TRBD1 (6 bases). V lost 3 bases and J 4 bases, leaving 13 bases between the germline ends. CDR1 is KGHSH and CDR2 is LQKENI in the germline V gene. CDR3 size: 15 residues. CDR3 bases: TGTGCCAGCTCACCTTTACAGGGAAGGAATCAGCCCCAGCATTTT. Translation gives CASSPLQGRNQPQHF. Filled out from reference TRBV18 and TRBJ1-5, the complete variable domain reads NAGVMQNPRHLVRRRGQEARLRCSPMKGHSHVYWYRQLPEEGLKFMVYLQKENIIDESGMPKERFSAEFPKEGPSILRIQQVVRGDSAAYFCASSPLQGRNQPQHFGDGTRLSIL.

This clone was counted a few times. The V gene is TRBV7-2, the J gene TRBJ1-1; tentative D call: TRBD1 (6 bases). There are 15 residues in the CDR3. V gave up 5 bases and J gave up 5 bases, with 18 bases separating them. The germline V gene has CDR1 SGHTA and CDR2 FQGNSA. As DNA, the CDR3 is TGTGCCAGCAGCCCAAGGGGGGGGCGTTTTACTGAAGCTTTCTTT. Amino acids: CASSPRGGRFTEAFF.

This chain joins TRBV6-5 and TRBJ2-2, with a weak D call TRBD1 (5 bases). The V and J ends lost 0 bases and 5 bases respectively, with 7 bases between them. The germline V gene has CDR1 MNHEY and CDR2 SVGAGI. This CDR3 region has 14 residues. CDR3 sequence: CASSYSSGTGELFF. The CDR3 DNA reads TGTGCCAGCAGTTACTCGTCAGGGACCGGGGAGCTGTTTTTT.

This rearrangement joins TRBV29-1 to TRBJ1-3; D remains unclear. Germline CDR1 is SQVTM and CDR2 is ANQGSEA. The V and J ends lost 7 bases and 2 bases respectively, with 6 bases between them. This CDR3 has 11 residues. DNA of the CDR3: TGCAGCGCGGAGGCTGGAAACACCATATATTTT. Its protein product is CSAEAGNTIYF.

This clone was recorded a few times. The chain recombines TRBV18 with TRBJ1-2; D is unresolved. CDR3 length: 13 amino acids. V was shortened by 2 bases and J by 8 bases, with 12 bases between the two germline ends. Germline V lookup: CDR1 KGHSH, CDR2 LQKENI. The CDR3 here is CASSPSASEGYTF. The CDR3 DNA follows: TGTGCCAGCTCACCATCAGCGTCGGAGGGCTACACCTTC.

This sequence joins TRBV18 and TRBJ1-2; 7 bases fit TRBD1. The J segment lost 5 bases and the V segment lost 0 bases, leaving 6 bases of the junction unmatched. There are 15 residues in the CDR3. In germline, CDR1 is KGHSH, CDR2 LQKENI. The CDR3, as DNA: TGTGCCAGCTCACCACCGGGATCGACAGGGTATGGCTACACCTTC. It translates to CASSPPGSTGYGYTF.

The chain combines TRBV14 with TRBJ2-1; 8 nucleotides line up with TRBD1. The CDR3 sequence is 13 residues long. CDR1 is SGHDN, CDR2 FVKESK, per germline. With 5 bases clipped from V and 7 bases from J, the junction kept 4 bases outside the gene matches. CDR3 coding DNA: TGTGCCAGCAGCAGGAACAGGGGGAATGAGCAGTTCTTC. Translation: CASSRNRGNEQFF.

This clone came up a few times. This chain connects TRBV5-1 to TRBJ2-2, with TRBD1 matching 8 bases. This CDR3 is 15 amino acids long. Looked up from germline, CDR1 is SGHRS and CDR2 is YFSETQ. The ends lost 4 bases at V and 6 bases at J; junction bases unmatched: 8. CDR3 sequence (DNA): TGCGCCAGCAGCGGACCCAGGGGGCCGGCCGGGGAGCTGTTTTTT. Translated: CASSGPRGPAGELFF.

This clone was seen only a few times. The chain uses TRBV12-5 and TRBJ1-1; no clear D gene. This CDR3 comprises 12 residues. The V and J ends lost 8 bases and 1 base respectively, with 8 bases between them. Per the germline V gene, CDR1 is LGHNT and CDR2 is FRNRAP. The CDR3 coding sequence is TGTGCTAGTAGAGGGTCGAACACTGAAGCTTTCTTT. Amino acid sequence: CASRGSNTEAFF.

This clone was counted a few times. This CDR3 reads CASSQSYQQGQQYF. DNA of the CDR3: TGCGCCAGCAGCCAGTCATATCAACAGGGACAGCAGTACTTC. J is TRBJ2-7 and V is TRBV4-3; D is perhaps TRBD1 (6 bases). CDR1 is LGHNA, CDR2 YSLEER, per germline. The germline V and J ends were trimmed by 3 bases and 8 bases, with 17 bases remaining between them. There are 14 residues in the CDR3.

The rearrangement uses TRBV30 and TRBJ1-1; D remains ambiguous. CDR1 is GTSNPN, CDR2 SVGIG, per germline (reference sequence). The CDR3 loop spans 15 amino acids. V lost 3 bases and J lost 10, with 24 bases in between. The CDR3 here is CAWREEADFKFGAFF. Written as DNA, the CDR3 is TGTGCCTGGAGGGAGGAGGCGGATTTTAAATTTGGAGCTTTCTTT.

This clone was picked up a small number of times. The CDR3 DNA is TGTGCCAGCAGTTACGGGGACTCGGCGGGGGGGACGCAGTATTTT. It specifies CASSYGDSAGGTQYF. The chain recombines TRBV6-5 with TRBJ2-3; 9 nucleotides line up with TRBD2. The V segment lost 2 bases and the J segment 9 bases; nucleotides outside the gene matches: 9. The CDR3 is made up of 15 amino acids. Germline lookup yields CDR1 MNHEY and CDR2 SVGAGI.